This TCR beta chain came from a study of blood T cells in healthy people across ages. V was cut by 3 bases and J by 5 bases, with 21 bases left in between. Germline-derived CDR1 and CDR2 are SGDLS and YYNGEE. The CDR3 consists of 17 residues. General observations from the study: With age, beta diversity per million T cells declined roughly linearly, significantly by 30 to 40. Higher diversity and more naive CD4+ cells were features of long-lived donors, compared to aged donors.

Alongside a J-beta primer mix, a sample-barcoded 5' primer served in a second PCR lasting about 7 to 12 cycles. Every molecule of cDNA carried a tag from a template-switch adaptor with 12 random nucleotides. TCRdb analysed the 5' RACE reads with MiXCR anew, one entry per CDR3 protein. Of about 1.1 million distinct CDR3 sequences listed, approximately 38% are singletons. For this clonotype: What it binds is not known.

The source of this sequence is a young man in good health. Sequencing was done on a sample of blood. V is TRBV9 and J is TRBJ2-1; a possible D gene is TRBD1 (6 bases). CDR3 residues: CASSASRDRLGNNEQFF. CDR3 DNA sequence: TGTGCCAGCAGCGCCAGTCGAGACAGGCTTGGGAACAATGAGCAGTTCTTC.